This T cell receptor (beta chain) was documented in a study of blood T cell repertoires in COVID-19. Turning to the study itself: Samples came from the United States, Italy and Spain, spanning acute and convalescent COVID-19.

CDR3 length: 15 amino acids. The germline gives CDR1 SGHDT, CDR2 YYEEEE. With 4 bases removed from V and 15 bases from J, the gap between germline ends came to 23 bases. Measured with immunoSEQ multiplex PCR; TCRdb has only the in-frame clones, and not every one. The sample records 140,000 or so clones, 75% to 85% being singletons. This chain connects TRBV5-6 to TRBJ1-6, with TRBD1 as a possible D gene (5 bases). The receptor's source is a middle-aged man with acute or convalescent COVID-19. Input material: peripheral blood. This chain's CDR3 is CASSLTGGGRGVLHF. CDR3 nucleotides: TGTGCCAGCAGCCTCACCGGGGGAGGCCGAGGGGTCCTCCACTTT.